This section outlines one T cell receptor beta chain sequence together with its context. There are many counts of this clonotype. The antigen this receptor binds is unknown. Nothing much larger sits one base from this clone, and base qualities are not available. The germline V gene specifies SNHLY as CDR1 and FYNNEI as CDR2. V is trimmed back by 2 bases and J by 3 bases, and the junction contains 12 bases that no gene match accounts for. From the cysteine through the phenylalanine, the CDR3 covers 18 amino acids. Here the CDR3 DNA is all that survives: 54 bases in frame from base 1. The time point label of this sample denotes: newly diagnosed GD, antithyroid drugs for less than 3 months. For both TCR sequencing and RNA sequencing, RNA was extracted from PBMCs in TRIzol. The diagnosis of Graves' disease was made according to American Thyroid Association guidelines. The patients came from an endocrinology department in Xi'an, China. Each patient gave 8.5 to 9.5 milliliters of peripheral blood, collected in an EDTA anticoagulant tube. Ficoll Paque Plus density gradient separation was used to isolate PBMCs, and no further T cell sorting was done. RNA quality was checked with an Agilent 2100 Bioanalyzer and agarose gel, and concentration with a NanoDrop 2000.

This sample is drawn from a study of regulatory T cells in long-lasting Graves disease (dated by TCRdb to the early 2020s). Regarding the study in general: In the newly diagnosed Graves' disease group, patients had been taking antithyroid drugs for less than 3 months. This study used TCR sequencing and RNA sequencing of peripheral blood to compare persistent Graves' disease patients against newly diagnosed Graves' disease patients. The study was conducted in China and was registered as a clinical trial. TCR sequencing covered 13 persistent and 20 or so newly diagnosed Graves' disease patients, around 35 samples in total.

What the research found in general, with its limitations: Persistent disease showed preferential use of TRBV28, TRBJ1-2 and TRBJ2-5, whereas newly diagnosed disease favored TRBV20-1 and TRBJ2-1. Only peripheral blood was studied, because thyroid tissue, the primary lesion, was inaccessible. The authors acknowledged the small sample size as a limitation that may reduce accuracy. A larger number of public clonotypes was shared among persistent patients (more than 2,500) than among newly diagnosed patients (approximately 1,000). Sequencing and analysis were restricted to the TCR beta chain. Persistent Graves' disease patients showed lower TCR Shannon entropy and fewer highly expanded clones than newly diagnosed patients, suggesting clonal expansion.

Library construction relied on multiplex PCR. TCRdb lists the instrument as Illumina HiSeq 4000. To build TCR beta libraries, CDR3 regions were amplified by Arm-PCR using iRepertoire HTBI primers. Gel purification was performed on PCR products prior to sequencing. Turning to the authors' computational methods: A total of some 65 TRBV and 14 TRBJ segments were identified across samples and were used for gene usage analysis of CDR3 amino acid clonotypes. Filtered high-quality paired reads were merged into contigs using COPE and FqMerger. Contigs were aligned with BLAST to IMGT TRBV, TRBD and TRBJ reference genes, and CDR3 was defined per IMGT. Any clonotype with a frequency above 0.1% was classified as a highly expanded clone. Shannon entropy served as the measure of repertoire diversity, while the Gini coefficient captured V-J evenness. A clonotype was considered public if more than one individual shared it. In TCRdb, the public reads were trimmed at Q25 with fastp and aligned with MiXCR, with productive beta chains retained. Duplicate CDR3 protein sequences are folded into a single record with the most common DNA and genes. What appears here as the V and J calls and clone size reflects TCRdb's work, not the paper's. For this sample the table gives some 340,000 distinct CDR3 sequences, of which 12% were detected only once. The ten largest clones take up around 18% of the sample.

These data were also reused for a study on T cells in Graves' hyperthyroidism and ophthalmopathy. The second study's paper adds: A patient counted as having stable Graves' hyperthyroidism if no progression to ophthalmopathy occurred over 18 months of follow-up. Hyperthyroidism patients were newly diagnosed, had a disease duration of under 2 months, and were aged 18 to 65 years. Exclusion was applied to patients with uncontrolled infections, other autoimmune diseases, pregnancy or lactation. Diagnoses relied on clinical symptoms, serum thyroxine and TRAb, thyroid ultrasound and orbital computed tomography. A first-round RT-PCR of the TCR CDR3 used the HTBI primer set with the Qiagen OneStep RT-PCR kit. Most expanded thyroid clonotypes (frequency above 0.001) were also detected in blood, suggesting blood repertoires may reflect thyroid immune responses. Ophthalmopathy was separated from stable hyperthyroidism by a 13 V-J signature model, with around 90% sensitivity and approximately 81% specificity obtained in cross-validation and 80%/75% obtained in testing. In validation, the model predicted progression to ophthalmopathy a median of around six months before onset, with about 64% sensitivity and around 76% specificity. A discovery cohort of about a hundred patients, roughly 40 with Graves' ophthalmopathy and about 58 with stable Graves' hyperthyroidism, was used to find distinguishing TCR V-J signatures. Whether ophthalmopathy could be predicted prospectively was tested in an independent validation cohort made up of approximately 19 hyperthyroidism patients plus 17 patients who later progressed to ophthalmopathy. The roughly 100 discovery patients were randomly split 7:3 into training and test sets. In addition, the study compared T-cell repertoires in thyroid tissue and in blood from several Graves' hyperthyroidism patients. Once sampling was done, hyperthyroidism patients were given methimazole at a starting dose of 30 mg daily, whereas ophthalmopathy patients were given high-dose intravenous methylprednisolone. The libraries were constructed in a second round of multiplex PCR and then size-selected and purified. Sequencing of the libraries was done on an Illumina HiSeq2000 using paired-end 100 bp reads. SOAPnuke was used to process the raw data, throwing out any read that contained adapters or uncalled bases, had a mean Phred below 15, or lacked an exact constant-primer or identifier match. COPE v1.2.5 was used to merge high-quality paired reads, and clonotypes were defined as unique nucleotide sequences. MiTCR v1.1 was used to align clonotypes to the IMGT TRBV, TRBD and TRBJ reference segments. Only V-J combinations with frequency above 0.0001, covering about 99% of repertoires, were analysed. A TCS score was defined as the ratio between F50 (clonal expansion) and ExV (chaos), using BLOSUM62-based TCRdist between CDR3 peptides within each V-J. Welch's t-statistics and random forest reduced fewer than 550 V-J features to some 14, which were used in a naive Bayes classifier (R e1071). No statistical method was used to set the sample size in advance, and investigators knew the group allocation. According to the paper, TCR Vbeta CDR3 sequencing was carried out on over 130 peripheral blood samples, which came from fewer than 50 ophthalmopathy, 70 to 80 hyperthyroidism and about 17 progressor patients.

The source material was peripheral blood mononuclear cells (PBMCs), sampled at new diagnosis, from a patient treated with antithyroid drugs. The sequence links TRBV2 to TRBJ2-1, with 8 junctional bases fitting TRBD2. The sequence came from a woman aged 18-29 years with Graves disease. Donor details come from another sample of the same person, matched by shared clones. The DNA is TGTGCCAGCAGTGAACCACTAGGAGCTAGCGGGTTCTACAATGAGCAGTTCTTC. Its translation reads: CASSEPLGASGFYNEQFF.